This T cell receptor beta chain derives from a study of circulating CD8 cells and anti-PD-1 response in melanoma (dated by TCRdb to about 2020). Describing the broader study: Nivolumab was given to patients intravenously at 3 mg/kg every 2 weeks. The TCR repertoire analysis covered approximately eleven melanoma patients: 7 non-responders and 4 responders. In on-treatment samples, a biotinylated anti-human IgG4 antibody was used to detect PD-1. The melanoma cohort had about 13 patients, seven of whom got anti-PD-1 as first-line therapy, while the other six had previously had targeted therapy or immunotherapy. Patients with complete or partial responses were classified as responders, and patients with stable or progressive disease (RECIST v1.1) were classified as non-responders.

Looking up the germline V gene yields CDR1 MDHEN and CDR2 SYDVKM. The CDR3, cysteine through phenylalanine, is 15 amino acids long. Only the CDR3 DNA is retained, 45 bases long and in frame from the first base. V is clipped by 2 bases and J by 1 base, and the sequence between their germline boundaries is 8 bases long. Summary of the overall study and its limitations: The cohort included both treatment-naive and previously treated patients, and the authors noted that this mix could influence results. Between subsets, repertoires were largely private, with fewer than 7% of TRB clonotypes shared at M1, and the highest sharing was seen between DPOS and TIGIT. The DNEG repertoire had the highest diversity, the PD-1 and DPOS repertoires had similar and higher clonality, and the TIGIT repertoires had the lowest diversity. Because of limited material, replicates were generally not included when the experiments were performed. Since no tumor material could be accessed, the researchers instead assessed tumor reactivity using peptide assays on expanded sorted subsets. Only baseline and M1 samples from a small cohort with few responders were used in the published TCR repertoire comparisons.

Based on its abundance in the sample, this clonotype is medium-sized (0.01 to 0.1%). This receptor's antigen is unknown. Base qualities are missing; no much larger clone stands one base away. Using a BD FACSAria II cell sorter, four subsets defined by PD-1 and/or TIGIT were sorted out of live CD3+CD8+TCRalphabeta+ cells. To characterize relevance to anti-PD-1 therapy response, circulating CD8 T cells were sorted into four subsets based on PD-1 and TIGIT expression. From each sorted CD8 T-cell subset, both TCR alpha and TCR beta chains were sequenced. Peripheral blood was collected before the first anti-PD-1 injection, after two injections and after four injections. PBMCs were isolated immediately by Ficoll gradient centrifugation. Until use, PBMCs were stored frozen in liquid nitrogen in RPMI containing around 21% FCS and about 10% DMSO. After thawing, PBMCs were stained with a viability dye plus antibodies against CD3, CD8alpha, TCRalphabeta, PD-1 and TIGIT. The RNeasy Kit was used to extract total RNA, and all samples came in with a RIN above 7.

TCRdb records NextSeq 500 as the sequencer. The QIAseq Immune Repertoire RNA Library Kit, Human TCR Panel was used to prepare TCR libraries from around 16 ng of total RNA. Sequencing of the TCR libraries was done on an Illumina NextSeq with a Mid Output V2 kit and asymmetric 261x41 paired-end reads. Each TCR library was diluted to around 4 nM, after which the TCR libraries were pooled, denatured and loaded at around 1 pM. For the original study's pipeline: TCR FASTQ files were processed in the QIAGEN GeneGlobe Data Analysis Center, and downstream analysis was performed in R 3.5.2. To get clonality, Shannon entropy was normalized by the log of the number of unique productive sequences and the result was subtracted from one. Fisher exact tests at 5% FDR, run separately within each subset, picked out TRA or TRB clonotypes whose abundance differed between baseline and M1. Differentially abundant clonotypes were grouped as emerging, expanding, contracting or non-expanding/contracting. Morisita's overlap index was used to measure how much repertoires overlapped between patients. In TCRdb, the public reads were trimmed at Q25 with fastp and aligned with MiXCR, with productive beta chains retained. Every entry covers one CDR3 protein and lists the most common genes and DNA from its rows. The V and J calls reflect TCRdb's pipeline rather than the authors' work. This sample is represented by about 2,400 distinct CDR3 sequences; roughly 7% of them were singletons. Of the sample, less than 3.5% is held by the ten largest clones.

The chain is assembled from TRBV28 and TRBJ2-2; the D gene is possibly TRBD1, with 5 bases matching. This TCR was sampled from a human donor with melanoma. The sequencing used CD8+ T cells from PBMCs, collected at baseline or after one month of anti-PD-1 therapy (not recorded which). This receptor has the CDR3 CASSLRGRNTGELFF. The nucleotide sequence reads TGTGCCAGCAGTTTAAGGGGAAGGAACACCGGGGAGCTGTTTTTT.